This is a list of T cell receptor beta chains from one sample in a study of T cells in Graves' hyperthyroidism and ophthalmopathy. One entry per CDR3 protein results from TCRdb running MiXCR on the multiplex PCR reads. The sample carries 600,000 to 800,000 distinct CDR3 sequences, over 35% recorded once. The sequencing sample was made of blood. Every receptor here comes from a woman in her thirties or forties with Graves' hyperthyroidism. Each CDR3 is given with its conserved first and last residue.

V	J	CDR3
TRBV20-1	TRBJ1-1	CSAYRGPDMNTEAFF
TRBV5-6	TRBJ1-1	CASSLVQSNTEAFF
TRBV20-1	TRBJ1-2	CSARDSEHGYTF
TRBV29-1	TRBJ2-7	CSVVSGENEQYF
TRBV10-3	TRBJ2-6	CATMRQGAAGANVLTF
TRBV7-9	TRBJ2-5	CASSLYWTGAIKVQETQYF
TRBV7-2	TRBJ2-7	CASRTGTKFEQYF
TRBV6-6	TRBJ1-2	CASTRTQNYGYTF
TRBV15	TRBJ2-3	CATSRDKGFSDTQYF
TRBV6-5	TRBJ1-1	CASSYSVTGGTEAFF
TRBV20-1	TRBJ2-5	CSVIAGKETQYF
TRBV7-9	TRBJ1-5	CASSLGDIQHF
TRBV6-1	TRBJ1-5	CASRPGTDSNQPQHF
TRBV2	TRBJ2-5	CASSVPGGAETQYF
TRBV29-1	TRBJ1-5	CSVDDGVDEQPQHF
TRBV7-9	TRBJ2-7	CASSGGTGIIYEQYF
TRBV10-3	TRBJ1-1	CAITGNNRYTEAFF
TRBV6-5	TRBJ1-2	CASSKGTGGNYGYTF
TRBV5-1	TRBJ2-7	CAGSPGQGLQEQYF
TRBV12-3/TRBV12-4	TRBJ2-7	CASRGGTRVEQYF
TRBV7-9	TRBJ2-2	CASSLGIAGNGELFF
TRBV7-8	TRBJ1-4	CASSLGQGAFPINEKLFF
TRBV6-5	TRBJ2-7	CASTAGPEQYF
TRBV6-5	TRBJ1-2	CASSPNPGTGGHGYTF
TRBV20-1	TRBJ2-7	CSARDPVKHLYEQYF
TRBV7-9	TRBJ1-1	CASSRNRVVNTEAFF